The 16 T cell receptor beta chains presented below share a single source sample, sequenced in a study of T cells expressing NK-cell markers (dated by TCRdb to the early 2020s). To prepare the library, 5' RACE was applied. The instrument given in TCRdb is Illumina HiSeq 2000. The reads were reprocessed in TCRdb, with one entry per CDR3 protein sequence and no accompanying DNA. This sample's table has entries for some 600,000 distinct CDR3 sequences. The ten largest clones represent approximately 3.6% of the sample. Sequencing was carried out using blood T cells: a sorted CD56 or NKG2C T cell subset, CD4+ or CD8+ T cells, or bulk PBMC T cells (not recorded which). Every receptor here comes from a man aged 18 to 30 in good health. Donor details come from another sample of the same person, matched by shared clones.

The gene calls are TRBV27 and TRBJ2-7; TCRdb lists TRBD2, though no DNA is available to test this call. The CDR3 extends over 16 amino acids. Germline assignment: CDR1 MNHEY and CDR2 SMNVEV (reference sequence). CDR3 sequence: CASSLGREGFIYEQYF.

The rearrangement uses TRBV11-2 and TRBJ2-3; lacking DNA, the TRBD2 call made by TCRdb goes unchecked. Per germline, CDR1 SGHAT and CDR2 FQNNGV. The CDR3 covers 17 residues. This CDR3 is CASSPRGGQPLTDTQYF.

The chain carries TRBV6-2 or TRBV6-3 and TRBJ2-5; TCRdb's D call, TRBD2, is unchecked because there is no DNA. CDR1 and CDR2 (germline): MNHEY, SVGEGT. CDR3 length: 14 amino acids. Here the CDR3 reads CASSYLGGRETQYF.

The chain employs TRBV12-3 or TRBV12-4 and TRBJ1-2; TCRdb outputs TRBD1, but without DNA this stays unchecked. CDR3 length: 14 amino acids. The CDR3 spells CASTPGEENYGYTF.

The chain recombines TRBV13 with TRBJ2-1; TCRdb's D gene call, TRBD2, goes unchecked for lack of DNA. The CDR3 totals 14 residues. Germline V gives CDR1 PRHDT, CDR2 FYEKMQ (reference sequence). CDR3 protein: CASSSLLAGYEQFF.

The V call is TRBV10-3, the J call TRBJ1-2. Germline V gene lookup returns CDR1 ENHRY and CDR2 SYGVKD. The CDR3 has 14 residues. The chain's CDR3 is CAISDDGFNYGYTF.

The gene calls are TRBV12-3 or TRBV12-4 and TRBJ2-1; TCRdb's D call, TRBD1, is unchecked because there is no DNA. The CDR3 length is 15 residues. The CDR3 here is CASRTWGQGINEQFF.

V and J are TRBV6-1 and TRBJ2-7; TCRdb outputs TRBD2, but without DNA this stays unchecked. In germline, CDR1 is MNHNS, CDR2 SASEGT. The CDR3 spans 14 residues. The CDR3 sequence is CASRAFRDSSYQYF.

The chain carries TRBV5-5 and TRBJ1-6; TCRdb proposes TRBD1, but this gene call is untestable without DNA. This CDR3 is built from 15 residues. Germline values: CDR1 SGHKS, CDR2 YYEKEE (reference sequence). This chain's CDR3 is CASSGGQGPNSPLHF.

The chain combines TRBV7-7 with TRBJ2-1; without DNA, the TCRdb call of TRBD2 cannot be checked. The CDR3 extends over 14 amino acids. Per germline, CDR1 SSHAT and CDR2 FNYEAQ (reference sequence). The CDR3 spells CASSLGPAAKEQFF.

The V gene is TRBV6-2 or TRBV6-3, the J gene TRBJ2-1; absent DNA, TCRdb's TRBD1 call cannot be checked. The CDR3 runs 15 residues. Germline assignment: CDR1 MNHEY and CDR2 SVGEGT. The CDR3 here is CASYKGAAWSNEQFF.

The V call is TRBV7-9, the J call TRBJ2-2; the D gene TCRdb calls, TRBD1, cannot be checked with no DNA. The CDR3 runs 16 residues. Germline values: CDR1 SEHNR, CDR2 FQNEAQ (reference sequence). The CDR3 here is CAGGDMGLRNTGELFF.

The chain uses TRBV3-1 and TRBJ2-3; TCRdb's D gene call, TRBD2, goes unchecked for lack of DNA. The CDR3 length is 14 residues. Looked up from germline, CDR1 is LGHDT and CDR2 is YNNKEL (reference sequence). This CDR3 is CASSPLELPDTQYF.

The CDR3 protein is CASNPDRVGETQYF. This chain connects TRBV12-3 or TRBV12-4 to TRBJ2-5; TCRdb's assignment of TRBD1 cannot be checked, as there is no DNA. The CDR3 is 14 amino acids.

This chain links TRBV13 with TRBJ2-5. CDR3 length: 14 residues. Germline V gene lookup returns CDR1 PRHDT and CDR2 FYEKMQ (reference sequence). The CDR3 here is CASSLVGRQETQYF. The full variable domain, rest sourced from reference TRBV13 and TRBJ2-5, is AAGVIQSPRHLIKEKRETATLKCYPIPRHDTVYWYQQGPGQDPQFLISFYEKMQSDKGSIPDRFSAQQFSDYHSELNMSSLELGDSALYFCASSLVGRQETQYFGPGTRLLVL.

V is TRBV18 and J is TRBJ2-2; the TCRdb D gene call, TRBD1, has no DNA to confirm it. CDR1 is KGHSH and CDR2 is LQKENI in the germline V gene. CDR3 length: 15 residues. The CDR3 protein is CASSGQETNTGELFF. Full variable domain (outside the CDR3, taken from reference TRBV18 and TRBJ2-2): NAGVMQNPRHLVRRRGQEARLRCSPMKGHSHVYWYRQLPEEGLKFMVYLQKENIIDESGMPKERFSAEFPKEGPSILRIQQVVRGDSAAYFCASSGQETNTGELFFGEGSRLTVL.